This TCR beta chain came from a study of T-cell memory formation after mild COVID-19 listed by TCRdb under 2021. As for the study more broadly: Most TCR sequence clusters were specific to one of the two donors. In two donors, T-cell clones that expanded and contracted after mild COVID-19 were tracked by sequencing TCRalpha and TCRbeta repertoires over time. The cohort was made up of two young adult volunteers, one female and one male, who were previously healthy. Results the study describes overall, beyond this receptor: Contracting CD4+ clones were found mainly in CM and EM memory subsets, while CD8+ clones were enriched in EMRA. Clones contracting from day 15 to 85 had balanced CD4/CD8 phenotypes, while a second wave expanding from day 15 to 37 was biased towards CD4+. The study included only a couple of mild cases, and larger cohorts that include severe cases with pre-infection samples were judged to be necessary. Some responding clones were detected in pre-infection memory, suggesting pre-existing cross-reactive memory T cells joined the SARS-CoV-2 response. The second-wave clones that peaked on day 37 were not confirmed to be SARS-CoV-2 specific.

The reads were generated on an Illumina NovaSeq 6000. cDNA libraries for TCRalpha and TCRbeta were prepared by 5'RACE using constant-segment primers, with sample barcodes and unique molecular identifiers added. RNA was extracted from every sample with Trizol reagent. Amplification of the libraries took two PCR steps, and the second step added a second sample barcode plus Illumina TruSeq adapters. Sequencing of the libraries was done on an Illumina NovaSeq, producing 2 x 150 bp paired-end reads. The published analysis was carried out like this. Reads were demultiplexed and collapsed into UMI-guided consensus sequences with migec v1.2.7. Using mixcr v2.1.11, UMI consensuses were aligned to TRA and TRB V and J templates and then assembled into clonotypes. A clonotype was counted as expanded or contracted only if both edgeR and NoisET called the change significant, with noise models trained on biological replicates. For edgeR calls, the cutoffs were a false discovery rate-adjusted p below 0.01 and a log2 fold-change threshold of 1. As an exploratory analysis of dynamics, max-normalized trajectories of the 1000 most abundant clonotypes were examined by PCA with hierarchical clustering. Separately sequenced CD4+ and CD8+ repertoires were used to assign the CD4 or CD8 phenotype of responding clones. Clones were called with MiXCR by TCRdb after fastp trimmed the public reads at Q25, and only in-frame beta chains were retained. CDR3 protein sequences are deduplicated, and each keeps its most common genes and DNA. These V and J calls derive from TCRdb rather than the authors' analysis. Within this sample are 130,000 to 150,000 distinct CDR3 sequences, with about a fifth of them counted one time only. The ten top clones hold approximately 2% of the sample.

This clonotype came up many times. The antigen it recognizes is unknown. A junction boundary mismatches the germline segment, possibly from a read error. Ficoll-Paque density gradient centrifugation was the method used to isolate PBMCs. Material for sequencing was PBMCs or a T cell subset sorted from them (not recorded which). The TCR sequence derives from an adult woman who had mild COVID-19 (a few samples of this study predate the infection). The sample titles of this study are shuffled in the database, so cell type and time point are left out; the donor was told from shared clones.

The CDR3 here reads CASSLGVEETQYF. The nucleotide sequence is given as TGTGCTAGCAGCTTAGGAGTGGAAGAGACCCAGTACTTC. The chain is encoded by TRBV7-7 joined to TRBJ2-5; a confident D gene designation cannot be given. Inclusive of the bounding cysteine and phenylalanine, the CDR3 is 13 residues long. Only the CDR3 portion is preserved as DNA: 39 bases, with reading frame beginning at the first base. CDR1 and CDR2 are read off the germline V gene (reference sequence) as SSHAT and FNYEAQ.